This T cell receptor (beta chain) was identified in a study of blood T cells in healthy people across ages. In its sample, this clonotype was seen a few times. The CDR3 consists of 16 residues. Trimming removed 0 bases from V and 2 bases from J, with 11 bases in between. CDR1 and CDR2 from the germline V gene are DFQATT and SNEGSKA (reference sequence). A second PCR, run for about 7 to 11 cycles, used a sample-barcoded 5' primer plus a J-beta primer mix. TCRdb re-analysed the 5' RACE reads in MiXCR, keeping a single row per CDR3 protein. The table includes some 880,000 distinct CDR3 sequences, 30% to 45% detected once.

Input material: blood. This receptor was obtained from a man younger than 35 in good health. The rearrangement joins TRBV20-1 to TRBJ1-6; possible D gene TRBD1, 5 bases. CDR3 DNA: TGCAGTGCTAGAGATTCGGCCAGGGCCTATAATTCACCCCTCCACTTT. This encodes CSARDSARAYNSPLHF.